This T cell receptor (beta chain) is from a study of beta chain features in type 1 diabetes. General study findings and limits: Here, the possible influence of HLA type (on TCRB rearrangement) remained unresolved. The naive, central memory and Treg TCRB repertoires looked more alike in patients than they did in healthy donors.

Concerning this clone itself: What it binds is not known.

The isolated RNA, all of it, was reverse transcribed, so expressed TCRB transcripts were what got sequenced. TCRdb's table, derived via immunoSEQ multiplex PCR, lists solely in-frame clones and lacks some. This sample carries 250,000 to 400,000 clones, less than 15% of them seen once, and the ten largest clones take about 6.7%. Every donor provided one heparinised blood draw, which averaged roughly 120 mL. The V gene end was trimmed by 6 bases and the J gene end by 5 bases; junction bases not matched to a gene: 4. The CDR3 spans 13 residues. Germline values: CDR1 MNHEY, CDR2 SMNVEV (reference sequence).

The chain is built from TRBV27 and TRBJ1-5; TRBD1 matches 7 bases. What was sequenced was central memory CD4+ T cells from blood. The clonotype was recovered from a young man in good health. The CDR3 here is CASRSQGDQPQHF. CDR3 DNA sequence: TGTGCCAGCAGGAGCCAGGGGGATCAGCCCCAGCATTTT.